The 28 T cell receptor beta chains below all came from one sample that was sequenced in a study of yellow fever vaccine responses in identical twins. TCRdb re-called the RT-PCR reads through MiXCR, storing one row per CDR3 protein. The table lists tens of thousands of distinct CDR3 sequences, around 77% of them singletons. This specimen consisted of T cells from blood (PBMCs), unsorted or a sorted subset (not recorded which), obtained before or after yellow fever vaccination (not recorded which). These receptors originate from a woman aged 18-29 years who received the yellow fever vaccine.

The gene calls are TRBV20-1 and TRBJ2-7, with D perhaps TRBD1 or TRBD2 (5 bases each). Germline V CDR1 and CDR2: DFQATT, SNEGSKA (reference sequence). The CDR3 has 13 residues. V was cut by 1 base and J by 2 bases, with 9 bases left in between. For the CDR3, the DNA is TGCAGTGCTAGAGCCGGGACCACCTACGAGCAGTACGTC. The encoded protein is CSARAGTTYEQYV.

This chain uses TRBV29-1 with TRBJ2-1; D is undetermined. Trimming took 5 bases from V and 4 from J, leaving 6 bases between them. Per germline, CDR1 SQVTM and CDR2 ANQGSEA. The CDR3 is made up of 11 amino acids. The CDR3 is CSVKRYNEQFF. The CDR3 DNA reads TGCAGCGTTAAAAGGTACAATGAGCAGTTCTTC.

This clonotype was observed once. The chain links TRBV12-3 or TRBV12-4 to TRBJ2-2; no clear D. The CDR3 has 14 residues. Trimming pared 6 bases from V and 7 bases from J, leaving 15 bases between. The CDR3, as DNA: TGTGCCAGCAGCCGGATTTCAGGTGTCGGGGAGCTGTTTTTT. Protein sequence: CASSRISGVGELFF.

The chain carries TRBV3-1 and TRBJ1-5; D gene ambiguous. The V end lost 4 bases, the J end lost 2 bases, and 12 bases lay between the germline ends. The length of the CDR3 is 15 residues. Germline CDR1 LGHDT, CDR2 YNNKEL (reference sequence). The CDR3 sequence: CASSPSLWGNQPQHF. The CDR3 DNA follows: TGTGCCAGCAGCCCCAGCTTGTGGGGCAATCAGCCCCAGCATTTT.

This rearrangement joins TRBV29-1 to TRBJ1-1; D uncertain. CDR3 length equals 12 residues. Germline CDR1 reads SQVTM; CDR2 reads ANQGSEA. V was shortened by 1 base and J by 1 base, with 4 bases between the two germline ends. The CDR3, as DNA: TGCAGCGTTGAAGCGGGGAACACTGAAGCTTTCTTT. Residues: CSVEAGNTEAFF. Drawing the rest from reference TRBV29-1 and TRBJ1-1, the complete variable domain is SAVISQKPSRDICQRGTSLTIQCQVDSQVTMMFWYRQQPGQSLTLIATANQGSEATYESGFVIDKFPISRPNLTFSTLTVSNMSPEDSSIYLCSVEAGNTEAFFGQGTRLTVV.

V gene TRBV7-9 combines with J gene TRBJ2-2, with unresolved D. The CDR3 runs 11 residues. The germline gives CDR1 SEHNR, CDR2 FQNEAQ (reference sequence). Trimming left V 3 bases short and J 7 bases short, with 3 bases between. CDR3 region: CASSFGGELFF. The DNA for the CDR3 is TGTGCCAGCAGCTTCGGCGGGGAGCTGTTTTTT.

CDR3 region: CASRDQGLALVPYQFF. The CDR3, as DNA: TGTGCCAGCAGGGACCAGGGACTAGCCCTCGTCCCCTATCAGTTCTTC. The V and J genes are TRBV6-4 and TRBJ2-1; TRBD2 aligns across 9 bases. The length of the CDR3 is 16 residues. Germline loops: CDR1 MRHNA, CDR2 SNTAGT. The V segment lost 6 bases and the J segment 13 bases; nucleotides outside the gene matches: 19.

The V and J genes are TRBV13 and TRBJ2-1; the match to TRBD2 covers 16 bases. This CDR3 spans 16 amino acids. Germline assignment: CDR1 PRHDT and CDR2 FYEKMQ (reference sequence). After removal of 6 bases from V and 8 bases from J, the junction contained 7 bases not matched to a gene. CDR3 in amino acids: CASSLGLAGGMDEQFF. In nucleotides, the CDR3 is TGTGCCAGCAGTTTGGGACTAGCGGGAGGGATGGATGAGCAGTTCTTC.

The chain links TRBV18 to TRBJ2-1; D is uncertain. The V end lost 0 bases, the J end lost 5 bases, and 17 bases lay between the germline ends. This CDR3 has 17 amino acids. Germline-derived CDR1 and CDR2 are KGHSH and LQKENI. The CDR3 region is CASSPPVYLEQHNEQFF. The CDR3 DNA is TGTGCCAGCTCACCACCGGTCTACCTTGAACAGCACAATGAGCAGTTCTTC.

The V gene is TRBV20-1, the J gene TRBJ2-5; D gene ambiguous. The germline V and J ends were trimmed by 6 bases and 2 bases, with 13 bases remaining between them. The germline V gene has CDR1 DFQATT and CDR2 SNEGSKA (reference sequence). This CDR3 region has 13 residues. The CDR3 DNA reads as TGCAGTGCCCGCCACAACCCTCAAGAGACCCAGTACTTC. Its protein is CSARHNPQETQYF.

The J gene is TRBJ2-5, the V gene TRBV5-4; 10 bases are a match to TRBD2. The trim removed 1 base at V and 1 base at J, leaving 7 bases unmatched. CDR3 length equals 17 residues. The germline gives CDR1 SGHNT, CDR2 YYREEE (reference sequence). Here the CDR3 reads CASSLLVTSGPQETQYF. The CDR3, as DNA: TGTGCCAGCAGCTTGTTGGTGACTAGCGGGCCCCAAGAGACCCAGTACTTC.

This clonotype has a single count. The V gene is TRBV7-2, the J gene TRBJ2-1; a possible D gene is TRBD2 (6 bases). CDR1 is SGHTA and CDR2 is FQGNSA in the germline V gene. V lost 1 base and J lost 4, with 11 bases in between. CDR3 size: 15 residues. CDR3 nucleotide sequence: TGTGCCAGCAGCTTAGTGCGGGGCTCTTACAATGAGCAGTTCTTC. Protein sequence: CASSLVRGSYNEQFF.

V gene TRBV7-6 combines with J gene TRBJ2-7; a weak D match, TRBD2 (5 bases). V lost 0 bases and J 3 bases, leaving 9 bases between the germline ends. The length of the CDR3 is 14 residues. Per the germline V gene, CDR1 is SGHVS and CDR2 is FNYEAQ. CDR3 nucleotides: TGTGCCAGCAGCTTAGCCGGGAACAACTACGAGCAGTACTTC. Its protein is CASSLAGNNYEQYF.

This clonotype was picked up a small number of times. This chain connects TRBV2 to TRBJ2-7; the D is unclear. The CDR3 length is 13 residues. CDR1 SNHLY and CDR2 FYNNEI come from the germline V gene. V lost 6 bases and J 3 bases, leaving 12 bases between the germline ends. CDR3 protein: CASSPKWGYEQYV. The CDR3, as DNA: TGTGCCAGCAGCCCCAAGTGGGGCTACGAGCAGTACGTC.

J is TRBJ2-4 and V is TRBV13; tentative D call: TRBD2 (5 bases). Germline CDR1 PRHDT, CDR2 FYEKMQ (reference sequence). This CDR3 region has 15 residues. The V gene lost 8 bases and the J gene lost 0 bases, with 14 bases spanning the gap. As DNA, the CDR3 is TGTGCCAGCGGAGACGGAGGATTAGCCAAAAACATTCAGTACTTC. Translation: CASGDGGLAKNIQYF. Full variable domain (rest looked up from reference TRBV13 and TRBJ2-4): AAGVIQSPRHLIKEKRETATLKCYPIPRHDTVYWYQQGPGQDPQFLISFYEKMQSDKGSIPDRFSAQQFSDYHSELNMSSLELGDSALYFCASGDGGLAKNIQYFGAGTRLSVL.

The chain combines TRBV2 with TRBJ2-5, with 12 bases lining up with TRBD2. The CDR3 loop spans 15 amino acids. Germline V gives CDR1 SNHLY, CDR2 FYNNEI. Trimming took 6 bases from V and 2 from J; bases not matched to a gene: 4. CDR3 region: CASSGLAGRQETQYF. The CDR3 DNA reads TGTGCCAGCAGCGGACTAGCGGGACGTCAAGAGACCCAGTACTTC.

This clonotype appeared a few times. The V gene is TRBV6-2 or TRBV6-3, the J gene TRBJ2-7; 12 nucleotides line up with TRBD1. The CDR3 runs to 17 residues. Germline lookup yields CDR1 MNHEY and CDR2 SVGEGT. Germline trimming cut 2 bases from V and 6 bases from J; bases unmatched to any gene: 11. DNA of the CDR3: TGTGCCAGCAGTTACCCCGGCCGGGACAGGGGGCCAAGCGAGCAGTACGTC. It specifies CASSYPGRDRGPSEQYV.

This clonotype has more than one count but fewer than ten. The V and J genes are TRBV12-3 or TRBV12-4 and TRBJ2-1; D unclear. CDR3 length: 13 residues. With 3 bases removed from V and 5 bases from J, the gap between germline ends came to 8 bases. This chain's CDR3 is CASSFDRNNEQFF. CDR3 in DNA: TGTGCCAGCAGTTTCGACCGTAACAATGAGCAGTTCTTC.

Here the CDR3 reads CASSFGTQGGFTEAFF. The CDR3 DNA reads TGTGCCAGCAGTTTCGGTACACAGGGAGGGTTTACTGAAGCTTTCTTT. The rearrangement joins TRBV12-3 or TRBV12-4 to TRBJ1-1; D might be TRBD1 (6 bases). The CDR3 totals 16 residues. V lost 3 bases to trimming and J lost 5 bases, with 19 bases between them.

This sequence joins TRBV6-5 and TRBJ1-6; TRBD1 matches at 7 bases. From germline, CDR1 is MNHEY and CDR2 SVGAGI. J was trimmed by 8 bases and V by 0 bases; bases with no gene match: 4. The CDR3 covers 15 residues. CDR3 in DNA: TGTGCCAGCAGTTACTCGACAGGGCGGCATTCACCCCTCCACTTT. This sequence encodes CASSYSTGRHSPLHF.

The V gene is TRBV29-1, the J gene TRBJ2-1; D uncertain. This CDR3 spans 12 amino acids. The V gene lost 4 bases and the J gene lost 6 bases, with 10 bases spanning the gap. CDR1 is SQVTM, CDR2 ANQGSEA, per germline. DNA of the CDR3: TGCAGCGTTGGGGGTGGGCCCAATGAGCAGTTCTTC. Translating gives CSVGGGPNEQFF.

V and J are TRBV4-1 and TRBJ2-5; TRBD2 matches 8 bases. CDR3 length equals 15 residues. Germline CDR1 reads MGHRA; CDR2 reads YSYEKL. Unmatched junction bases numbered 5, after V lost 0 bases and J lost 5 bases. CDR3 region: CASSQDPGGDETQYF. The CDR3 DNA reads TGCGCCAGCAGCCAAGATCCCGGGGGGGACGAGACCCAGTACTTC.

The rearrangement uses TRBV7-2 and TRBJ2-5; 7 positions agree with TRBD2. Unmatched junction bases numbered 6, after V lost 2 bases and J lost 3 bases. The germline CDR1 and CDR2 sequences are SGHTA and FQGNSA. The CDR3 extends over 15 amino acids. CDR3 in DNA: TGTGCCAGCAGCTTAACGAGGGGACTAAAAGAGACCCAGTACTTC. Translated: CASSLTRGLKETQYF. The full variable domain, in which reference TRBV7-2 and TRBJ2-5 provide the parts outside the CDR3, is GAGVSQSPSNKVTEKGKDVELRCDPISGHTALYWYRQSLGQGLEFLIYFQGNSAPDKSGLPSDRFSAERTGGSVSTLTIQRTQQEDSAVYLCASSLTRGLKETQYFGPGTRLLVL.

The CDR3 loop reads CASKRRDNTDTQYF. CDR3 nucleotide sequence: TGTGCCAGCAAAAGGCGGGACAACACAGATACGCAGTATTTT. The rearrangement uses TRBV2 and TRBJ2-3; D is possibly TRBD1 or TRBD2 (6 bases each). Germline CDR1 reads SNHLY; CDR2 reads FYNNEI. CDR3 length equals 14 residues. Trimming pared 7 bases from V and 2 bases from J, leaving 13 bases between.

V usage is TRBV15 and J usage is TRBJ2-7, with D possibly TRBD1 on 5 matching bases. Trimming removed 2 bases from V and 2 bases from J, with 7 bases in between. Germline V lookup: CDR1 LNHNV, CDR2 YYDKDF (reference sequence). This CDR3 contains 13 residues. The CDR3 loop is CATSRQGTYEQYF. The CDR3 region has the DNA TGTGCCACCAGCAGACAGGGTACCTACGAGCAGTACTTC.

The chain joins TRBV24-1 to TRBJ2-3; D may match TRBD1 or TRBD2 (6 bases each). Per germline, CDR1 KGHDR and CDR2 SFDVKD. CDR3 length: 15 residues. The V gene lost 4 bases and the J gene lost 5 bases, with 15 bases spanning the gap. The chain's CDR3 is CATSEVGGHEDTQYF. CDR3 nucleotides: TGTGCCACCAGTGAAGTGGGGGGCCACGAAGATACGCAGTATTTT.

The genes are TRBV11-2 and TRBJ2-1; D unresolved. Germline CDR1 reads SGHAT; CDR2 reads FQNNGV. V was clipped by 0 bases and J by 9 bases, with 6 bases between them. This CDR3 spans 12 amino acids. The CDR3, as DNA: TGTGCCAGCAGCTTAGAGGTCGGTGAGCAGTTCTTC. It is translated as CASSLEVGEQFF.

The chain has TRBV12-3 or TRBV12-4 and TRBJ1-6; no firm D call. The CDR3 extends over 14 amino acids. V lost 3 bases and J lost 9, with 12 bases in between. Written as DNA, the CDR3 is TGTGCCAGCAGTTTTGCGGCAGACATTTCACCCCTCCACTTT. Protein: CASSFAADISPLHF.